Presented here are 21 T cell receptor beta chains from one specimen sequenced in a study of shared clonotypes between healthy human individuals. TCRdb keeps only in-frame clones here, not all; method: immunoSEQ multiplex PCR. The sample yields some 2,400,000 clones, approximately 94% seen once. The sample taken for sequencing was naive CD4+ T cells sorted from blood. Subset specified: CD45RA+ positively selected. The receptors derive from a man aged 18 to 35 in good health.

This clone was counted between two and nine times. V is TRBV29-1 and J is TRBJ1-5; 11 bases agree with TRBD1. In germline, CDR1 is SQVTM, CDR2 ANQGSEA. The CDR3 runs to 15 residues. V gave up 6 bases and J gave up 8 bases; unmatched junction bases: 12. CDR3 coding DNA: TGCAGCGTAAAGGACAGGGGGCTAGGTAATGAGCCCCAGCATTTT. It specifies CSVKDRGLGNEPQHF.

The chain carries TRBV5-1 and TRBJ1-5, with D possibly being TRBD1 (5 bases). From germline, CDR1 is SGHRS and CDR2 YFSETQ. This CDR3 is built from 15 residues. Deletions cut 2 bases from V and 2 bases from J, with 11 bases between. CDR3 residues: CASSFGGSGNQPQHF. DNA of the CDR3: TGCGCCAGCAGCTTTGGGGGTAGCGGCAATCAGCCCCAGCATTTT.

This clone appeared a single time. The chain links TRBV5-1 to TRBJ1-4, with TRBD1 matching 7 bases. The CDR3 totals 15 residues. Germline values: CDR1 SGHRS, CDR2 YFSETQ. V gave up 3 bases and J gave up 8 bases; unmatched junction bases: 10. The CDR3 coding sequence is TGCGCCAGCAGCTGGGGGGACAGATCTGACGAAAAACTGTTTTTT. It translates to CASSWGDRSDEKLFF.

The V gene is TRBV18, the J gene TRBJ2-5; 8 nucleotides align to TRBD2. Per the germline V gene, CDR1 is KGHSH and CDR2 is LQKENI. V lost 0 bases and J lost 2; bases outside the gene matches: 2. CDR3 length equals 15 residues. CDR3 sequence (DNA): TGTGCCAGCTCACCACCGGGACTAGTACAAGAGACCCAGTACTTC. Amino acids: CASSPPGLVQETQYF.

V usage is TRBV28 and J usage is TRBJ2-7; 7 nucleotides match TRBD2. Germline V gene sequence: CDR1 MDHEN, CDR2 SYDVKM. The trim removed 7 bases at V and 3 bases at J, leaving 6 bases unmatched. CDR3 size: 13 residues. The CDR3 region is CASTEGTNYEQYF. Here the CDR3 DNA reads TGTGCCAGCACCGAGGGGACTAACTACGAGCAGTACTTC. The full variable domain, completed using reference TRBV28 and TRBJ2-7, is DVKVTQSSRYLVKRTGEKVFLECVQDMDHENMFWYRQDPGLGLRLIYFSYDVKMKEKGDIPEGYSVSREKKERFSLILESASTNQTSMYLCASTEGTNYEQYFGPGTRLTVT.

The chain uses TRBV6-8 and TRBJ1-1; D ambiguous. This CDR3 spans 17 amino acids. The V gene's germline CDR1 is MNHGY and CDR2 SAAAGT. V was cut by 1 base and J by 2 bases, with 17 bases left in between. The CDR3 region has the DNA TGTGCCAGCAGTTACTTGTGGGTGACAATGGGAAACACTGAAGCTTTCTTT. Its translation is CASSYLWVTMGNTEAFF.

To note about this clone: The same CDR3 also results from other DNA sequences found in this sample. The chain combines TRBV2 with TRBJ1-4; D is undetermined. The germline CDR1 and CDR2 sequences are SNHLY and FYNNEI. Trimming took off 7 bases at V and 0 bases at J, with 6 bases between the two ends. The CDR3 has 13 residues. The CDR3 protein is CASTGATNEKLFF. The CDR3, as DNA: TGTGCCAGCACCGGGGCAACTAATGAAAAACTGTTTTTT.

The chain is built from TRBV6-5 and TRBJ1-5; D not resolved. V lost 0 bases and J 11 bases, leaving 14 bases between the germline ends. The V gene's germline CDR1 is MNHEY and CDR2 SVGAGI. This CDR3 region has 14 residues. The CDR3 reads CASSYSKSAGAQHF. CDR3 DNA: TGTGCCAGCAGTTACTCGAAATCAGCGGGTGCCCAGCATTTT.

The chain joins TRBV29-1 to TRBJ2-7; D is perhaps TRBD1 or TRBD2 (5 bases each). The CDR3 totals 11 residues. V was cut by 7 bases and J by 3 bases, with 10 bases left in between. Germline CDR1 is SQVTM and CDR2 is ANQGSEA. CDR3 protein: CSARGGYEQYF. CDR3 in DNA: TGCAGCGCCCGTGGGGGCTACGAGCAGTACTTC.

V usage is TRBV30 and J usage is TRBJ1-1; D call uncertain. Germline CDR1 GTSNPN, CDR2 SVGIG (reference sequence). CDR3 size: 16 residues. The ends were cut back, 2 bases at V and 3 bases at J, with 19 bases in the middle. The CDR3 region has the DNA TGTGCCTGGAGTCAGTTAAATAAACACGGGCACACTGAAGCTTTCTTT. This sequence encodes CAWSQLNKHGHTEAFF.

CDR3 sequence (DNA): TGCGCCAGCAGCCAACGACAGGGGGTAAACGAGCAGTACTTC. Protein product: CASSQRQGVNEQYF. The rearrangement joins TRBV4-1 to TRBJ2-7, with 9 bases matching TRBD1. This CDR3 is 14 amino acids long. Germline lookup yields CDR1 MGHRA and CDR2 YSYEKL. The junction had 4 bases not matched to a gene; V was cut back by 2 bases and J by 5 bases.

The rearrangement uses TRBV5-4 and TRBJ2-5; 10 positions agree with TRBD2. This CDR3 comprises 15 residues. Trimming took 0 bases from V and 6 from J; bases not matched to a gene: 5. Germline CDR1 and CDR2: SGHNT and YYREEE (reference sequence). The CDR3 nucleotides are TGTGCCAGCAGCTTGGAAGCGGGAGGGGTACAGACCCAGTACTTC. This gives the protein CASSLEAGGVQTQYF.

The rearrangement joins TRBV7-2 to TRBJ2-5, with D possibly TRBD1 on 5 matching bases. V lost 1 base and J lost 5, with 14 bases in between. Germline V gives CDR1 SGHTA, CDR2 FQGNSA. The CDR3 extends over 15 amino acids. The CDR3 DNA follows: TGTGCCAGCAGCTTAGAGGGGCGGAGAACGGAGACCCAGTACTTC. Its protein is CASSLEGRRTETQYF.

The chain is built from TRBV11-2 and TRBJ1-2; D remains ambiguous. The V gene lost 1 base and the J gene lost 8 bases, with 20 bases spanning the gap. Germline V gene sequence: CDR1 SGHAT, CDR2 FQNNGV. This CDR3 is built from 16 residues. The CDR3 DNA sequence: TGTGCCAGCAGCTTAGGAGGACCAGGCGCCGTGAGGGGCTACACCTTC. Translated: CASSLGGPGAVRGYTF. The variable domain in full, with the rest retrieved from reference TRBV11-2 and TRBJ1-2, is EAGVAQSPRYKIIEKRQSVAFWCNPISGHATLYWYQQILGQGPKLLIQFQNNGVVDDSQLPKDRFSAERLKGVDSTLKIQPAKLEDSAVYLCASSLGGPGAVRGYTFGSGTRLTVV.

The CDR3 DNA is TGTGCCACCAGCAGGGCACTAGCGGAGCAGTACTTC. Its translation: CATSRALAEQYF. The V and J genes are TRBV15 and TRBJ2-7; 7 bases fit TRBD2. CDR3 length: 12 residues. Per the germline V gene, CDR1 is LNHNV and CDR2 is YYDKDF (reference sequence). The V segment lost 3 bases and the J segment 7 bases; nucleotides outside the gene matches: 3.

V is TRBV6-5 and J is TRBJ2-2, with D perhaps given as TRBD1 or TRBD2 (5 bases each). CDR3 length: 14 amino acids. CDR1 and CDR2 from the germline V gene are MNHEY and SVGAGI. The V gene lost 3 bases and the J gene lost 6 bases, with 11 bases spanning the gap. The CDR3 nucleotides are TGTGCCAGCAGTTATGGGCAGGGAGCCGGGGAGCTGTTTTTT. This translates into CASSYGQGAGELFF.

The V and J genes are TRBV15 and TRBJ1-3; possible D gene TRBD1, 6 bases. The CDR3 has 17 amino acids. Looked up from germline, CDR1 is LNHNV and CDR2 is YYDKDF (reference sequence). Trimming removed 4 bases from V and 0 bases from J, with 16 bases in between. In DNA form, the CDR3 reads TGTGCCACCAGCAAAAACCCCTCAGGGGACTCTGGAAACACCATATATTTT. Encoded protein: CATSKNPSGDSGNTIYF.

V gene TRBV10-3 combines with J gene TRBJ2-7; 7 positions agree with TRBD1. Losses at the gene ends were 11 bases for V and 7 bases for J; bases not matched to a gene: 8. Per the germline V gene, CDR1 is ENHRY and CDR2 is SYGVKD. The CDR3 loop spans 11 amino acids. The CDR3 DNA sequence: TGTGCCGTACAGGGGAATGGTGAGCAGTACTTC. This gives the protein CAVQGNGEQYF.

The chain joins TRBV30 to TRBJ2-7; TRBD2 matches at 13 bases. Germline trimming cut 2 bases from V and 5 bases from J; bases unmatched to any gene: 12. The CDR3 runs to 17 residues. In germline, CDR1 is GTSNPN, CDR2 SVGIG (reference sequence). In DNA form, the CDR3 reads TGTGCCTGGAGTCCCCAACGGACTAGCGGGAGTGTTCACGAGCAGTACTTC. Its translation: CAWSPQRTSGSVHEQYF.

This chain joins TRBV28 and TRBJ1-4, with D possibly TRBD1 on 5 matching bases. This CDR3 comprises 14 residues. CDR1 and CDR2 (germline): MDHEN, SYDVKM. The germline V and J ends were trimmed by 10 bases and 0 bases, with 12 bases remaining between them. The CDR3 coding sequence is TGTGCCACTTCCGGGGGAGCAACTAATGAAAAACTGTTTTTT. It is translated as CATSGGATNEKLFF.

The CDR3, as DNA: TGTGCCAGCAGTTTACAGGATTACACCGGGGAGCTGTTTTTT. This gives the protein CASSLQDYTGELFF. J is TRBJ2-2 and V is TRBV6-5, with a tentative D call TRBD1 (5 bases). CDR3 length equals 14 residues. Trimming pared 4 bases from V and 3 bases from J, leaving 9 bases between. From germline, CDR1 is MNHEY and CDR2 SVGAGI.